The next 28 T cell receptor beta chains were all read from a single sample in a study of T cells in Graves' hyperthyroidism and ophthalmopathy. Amplification of TCR beta CDR3 regions was performed using RNA transcripts as template. The TCR CDR3 was amplified in a first-round RT-PCR using the HTBI primer set. TCRdb reprocessed the multiplex PCR reads with MiXCR, giving one entry per CDR3 protein. Seen here are roughly 110,000 distinct CDR3 sequences, roughly 15% observed once, and the top ten hold under 45%. Material for sequencing was blood. Every receptor here comes from a woman aged 50 to 60 with Graves' hyperthyroidism.

At least ten counts were recorded for this clonotype. V is TRBV24-1 and J is TRBJ1-2; D is unresolved. This CDR3 region has 15 residues. V was pared by 3 bases and J by 5 bases, with 15 bases between. Per the germline V gene, CDR1 is KGHDR and CDR2 is SFDVKD. CDR3 DNA: TGTGCCACCAGTGATACGGACGGGGAACTTTATGGCTACACCTTC. Its translation is CATSDTDGELYGYTF.

This clonotype occurred many times. The chain is built from TRBV28 and TRBJ2-7; 8 bases agree with TRBD1. Per germline, CDR1 MDHEN and CDR2 SYDVKM. The V gene end was trimmed by 5 bases and the J gene end by 0 bases; junction bases not matched to a gene: 6. The CDR3 extends over 15 amino acids. The CDR3 DNA reads TGTGCCAGCAGTCCGCGCGGGACAGGCTCCTACGAGCAGTACGTC. Translated, it gives CASSPRGTGSYEQYV.

This clonotype was observed at least ten times. The genes are TRBV20-1 and TRBJ2-1, with D perhaps matching TRBD2 (6 bases). The CDR3 has 14 residues. V lost 0 bases and J lost 3, with 9 bases in between. Germline V gene sequence: CDR1 DFQATT, CDR2 SNEGSKA (reference sequence). The DNA for the CDR3 is TGCAGTGCTAGAGAGGCTAGCGTCTACAATGAGCAGTTCTTC. As protein: CSAREASVYNEQFF.

This clonotype was picked up many times. This sequence joins TRBV3-1 and TRBJ2-2; D unclear. Germline V gene data show CDR1 as LGHDT and CDR2 as YNNKEL (reference sequence). The CDR3 spans 15 residues. V was trimmed by 3 bases and J by 5 bases, leaving 13 bases between them. DNA of the CDR3: TGTGCCAGCAGCCACCTTCTAGGTCGGACCGGGGAGCTGTTTTTT. Its translation is CASSHLLGRTGELFF.

The rearrangement joins TRBV5-1 to TRBJ1-6, with a tentative D call TRBD1 (5 bases). Germline CDR1 reads SGHRS; CDR2 reads YFSETQ. V lost 4 bases and J lost 7, with 12 bases in between. The CDR3 has 14 residues. The CDR3 reads CASSRGPANSPLHF. The CDR3 bases are TGCGCCAGCAGCCGGGGCCCGGCCAATTCACCCCTCCACTTT. The variable domain in full, with the rest retrieved from reference TRBV5-1 and TRBJ1-6, is KAGVTQTPRYLIKTRGQQVTLSCSPISGHRSVSWYQQTPGQGLQFLFEYFSETQRNKGNFPGRFSGRQFSNSRSEMNVSTLELGDSALYLCASSRGPANSPLHFGNGTRLTVT.

This clonotype was seen many times. This rearrangement joins TRBV20-1 to TRBJ1-6; D gene uncertain. Trimming stripped 3 bases from V and 1 base from J, with 10 bases between. Per germline, CDR1 DFQATT and CDR2 SNEGSKA (reference sequence). The CDR3 runs to 15 residues. The CDR3 is CSASGLRSYNSPLHF. CDR3 in DNA: TGCAGTGCTAGTGGCCTAAGATCCTATAATTCACCCCTCCACTTT.

This clonotype was recorded a few times. A much larger clonotype is one base distant, so this may be a read error. This chain joins TRBV6-1 and TRBJ1-1; D may be TRBD1 (6 bases). CDR3 size: 13 residues. V was cut by 11 bases and J by 5 bases, with 18 bases left in between. Germline CDR1 reads MNHNS; CDR2 reads SASEGT. This CDR3 reads CAGTQQGRTEAFF. The CDR3 DNA reads TGTGCCGGCACTCAACAGGGTAGAACTGAAGCTTTCTTT.

This clonotype was observed at least ten times. The chain combines TRBV6-6 with TRBJ2-5; D unclear. The V and J ends lost 0 bases and 2 bases respectively, with 7 bases between them. The germline CDR1 and CDR2 sequences are MNHNY and SVGAGI (reference sequence). The CDR3 is made up of 14 amino acids. In nucleotides, the CDR3 is TGTGCCAGCAGTTACTCGGTCTGGCAAGAGACCCAGTACTTC. Translated, it gives CASSYSVWQETQYF.

At least ten counts were recorded for this clonotype. The chain couples TRBV6-6 to TRBJ1-3; the D gene is possibly TRBD1 (5 bases). The length of the CDR3 is 17 residues. Deletions cut 2 bases from V and 4 bases from J, with 18 bases between. Germline CDR1 reads MNHNY; CDR2 reads SVGAGI (reference sequence). This CDR3 is CASSYGRIDRAGNTIYF. The CDR3, as DNA: TGTGCCAGCAGTTACGGCCGAATTGACAGAGCGGGAAACACCATATATTTT.

This rearrangement joins TRBV20-1 to TRBJ2-1; 12 positions match TRBD2. The CDR3 extends over 15 amino acids. Germline V CDR1 and CDR2: DFQATT, SNEGSKA (reference sequence). J lost 0 bases, V lost 5 bases, and 2 bases had no gene match. CDR3 in DNA: TGCAGTGCTGGACTAGCGGGGAGCTCCTACAATGAGCAGTTCTTC. Its protein is CSAGLAGSSYNEQFF.

At least ten counts were recorded for this clonotype. The chain couples TRBV29-1 to TRBJ2-7; tentatively, D is TRBD1 (6 bases). V was pared by 6 bases and J by 2 bases, with 14 bases between. Germline V lookup: CDR1 SQVTM, CDR2 ANQGSEA. CDR3 size: 13 residues. The CDR3 protein is CSVDLGQAYEQYF. DNA for the CDR3: TGCAGCGTCGACTTGGGACAAGCCTACGAGCAGTACTTC.

This clonotype was counted at least ten times. The rearrangement uses TRBV9 and TRBJ1-3; D call uncertain. CDR1 and CDR2 (germline): SGDLS, YYNGEE. V was cut by 0 bases and J by 2 bases, with 15 bases left in between. The CDR3 length is 17 residues. Written as DNA, the CDR3 is TGTGCCAGCAGCGTAGATCCGACGGAGAACGCTGGAAACACCATATATTTT. Residues: CASSVDPTENAGNTIYF.

Ten or more counts support this clonotype. This chain joins TRBV28 and TRBJ2-5; D gene unclear. This CDR3 comprises 11 residues. Trimming pared 5 bases from V and 2 bases from J, leaving 3 bases between. The germline V gene has CDR1 MDHEN and CDR2 SYDVKM. CDR3: CASSAQETQYF. CDR3 bases: TGTGCCAGCAGTGCACAAGAGACCCAGTACTTC.

A remark on this clonotype: The missing conserved phenylalanine or tryptophan at the end of this CDR3 makes a read error likely. CDR3 sequence reads: CASSQRNREYHGYTL. The DNA of the CDR3 is TGTGCCAGCAGCCAGAGGAACCGGGAGTACCATGGCTACACCCTC. The rearrangement uses TRBV3-1 and TRBJ1-2; D is uncertain. This CDR3 spans 15 amino acids. The germline V gene encodes CDR1 LGHDT and CDR2 YNNKEL (reference sequence). Trimming cost V 3 bases and J 6 bases, with 17 bases left between them.

In regard to this clonotype: This may stem from a read error, because a much larger clone lies one nucleotide away. A read error is likely, as this CDR3 ends without the conserved phenylalanine or tryptophan. The chain combines TRBV30 with TRBJ1-3; no reliable D call. This CDR3 comprises 12 residues. Germline V gene data show CDR1 as GTSNPN and CDR2 as SVGIG (reference sequence). Trimming removed 5 bases at V and 1 base at J, with 6 bases between. The CDR3 sequence is CAWAFSGNTIYL. The CDR3 DNA is TGTGCCTGGGCTTTTTCTGGAAACACCATATATCTT.

This clonotype appeared many times. The chain employs TRBV6-1 and TRBJ2-7; possibly TRBD2 for D (5 bases). The CDR3 consists of 15 residues. Trimming took 0 bases from V and 4 from J, leaving 13 bases between them. Germline CDR1 MNHNS, CDR2 SASEGT. The DNA for the CDR3 is TGTGCCAGCAGTGAAGCTTGGGCCAGCGGTTACGAGCAGTACTTC. Its protein is CASSEAWASGYEQYF.

Regarding this clonotype: A much larger clone is a single base away; this may be a read error. The V call is TRBV30, the J call TRBJ1-2, with D uncertain. The CDR3 has 12 residues. Per germline, CDR1 GTSNPN and CDR2 SVGIG (reference sequence). With 0 bases removed from V and 7 bases from J, the gap between germline ends came to 9 bases. CDR3 in amino acids: CAWSVAPGGYTF. The CDR3 nucleotides read TGTGCCTGGAGTGTCGCCCCGGGTGGCTACACCTTC.

Turning to this clonotype: A clone one base away is much larger, so this may be a read error. The genes are TRBV5-1 and TRBJ1-2, with a weak D call TRBD1 (5 bases). Trimming left V 3 bases short and J 2 bases short, with 11 bases between. CDR1 SGHRS and CDR2 YFSETQ come from the germline V gene. This CDR3 region has 14 residues. As DNA, the CDR3 is TGCGCCAGCAGCTCGGATGGGGACAACTATGGCTACACCTTC. Translation: CASSSDGDNYGYTF.

In this sample, this clonotype turned up many times. The V gene is TRBV28, the J gene TRBJ2-4; 7 bases are a match to TRBD2. The V gene end was trimmed by 4 bases and the J gene end by 3 bases; junction bases not matched to a gene: 6. The CDR3 contains 15 residues. CDR1 and CDR2 from the germline V gene are MDHEN and SYDVKM. The CDR3 is CASSSLGGDKNIQYF. CDR3 bases: TGTGCCAGCAGTTCACTGGGAGGGGACAAAAACATTCAGTACTTC. The variable domain in full, completed from reference TRBV28 and TRBJ2-4, reads DVKVTQSSRYLVKRTGEKVFLECVQDMDHENMFWYRQDPGLGLRLIYFSYDVKMKEKGDIPEGYSVSREKKERFSLILESASTNQTSMYLCASSSLGGDKNIQYFGAGTRLSVL.

Ten or more counts support this clonotype. The chain's CDR3 is CASSSWDRGPNQPQHF. The CDR3 nucleotides read TGTGCCAGCAGTTCTTGGGACAGGGGCCCCAATCAGCCCCAGCATTTT. This chain links TRBV27 with TRBJ1-5; 10 bases align to TRBD1. This CDR3 has 16 amino acids. V was clipped by 4 bases and J by 3 bases; unmatched bases: 6. Germline V gene sequence: CDR1 MNHEY, CDR2 SMNVEV (reference sequence).

The chain uses TRBV28 and TRBJ2-6; D gene ambiguous. The CDR3 length is 15 residues. Trimming took 3 bases from V and 0 from J, leaving 6 bases between them. Germline V gene lookup returns CDR1 MDHEN and CDR2 SYDVKM. The CDR3 spells CASSFPGSGANVLTF. The CDR3 coding sequence is TGTGCCAGCAGTTTTCCCGGCTCTGGGGCCAACGTCCTGACTTTC. Combining the CDR3 with reference TRBV28 and TRBJ2-6 gives the whole variable domain DVKVTQSSRYLVKRTGEKVFLECVQDMDHENMFWYRQDPGLGLRLIYFSYDVKMKEKGDIPEGYSVSREKKERFSLILESASTNQTSMYLCASSFPGSGANVLTFGAGSRLTVL.

This clonotype was seen at least ten times. The V gene is TRBV5-4, the J gene TRBJ2-3, with D uncertain. V gave up 2 bases and J gave up 0 bases, with 1 base separating them. CDR1 is SGHNT, CDR2 YYREEE, per germline (reference sequence). This CDR3 spans 12 amino acids. The CDR3 sequence: CASSFSTDTQYF. The CDR3 DNA follows: TGTGCCAGCAGCTTCAGCACAGATACGCAGTATTTT. The whole variable domain, remainder taken from reference TRBV5-4 and TRBJ2-3, is ETGVTQSPTHLIKTRGQQVTLRCSSQSGHNTVSWYQQALGQGPQFIFQYYREEENGRGNFPPRFSGLQFPNYSSELNVNALELDDSALYLCASSFSTDTQYFGPGTRLTVL.

This clonotype was seen a few times. Given a much more abundant clone one base away, this may be a read error. The chain links TRBV29-1 to TRBJ2-3, with D uncertain. This CDR3 contains 13 residues. V lost 3 bases and J 4 bases, leaving 11 bases between the germline ends. Germline loops: CDR1 SQVTM, CDR2 ANQGSEA. The CDR3 region has the DNA TGCAGCGTTGATAGGCAGATGGCAGATACGCAGTATTTT. Amino acids: CSVDRQMADTQYF.

The V gene is TRBV19, the J gene TRBJ1-4; D unresolved. Germline values: CDR1 LNHDA, CDR2 SQIVND (reference sequence). The V end lost 8 bases, the J end lost 3 bases, and 13 bases lay between the germline ends. This CDR3 is built from 14 residues. The CDR3, as DNA: TGTGCCAGTGGTGCGGGGAACGCTAATGAAAAACTGTTTTTT. Its translation is CASGAGNANEKLFF.

This clonotype has ten or more counts. The rearrangement links TRBV6-2 or TRBV6-3 to TRBJ1-2; D uncertain. V gave up 0 bases and J gave up 5 bases, with 19 bases separating them. CDR1 and CDR2 (germline): MNHEY, SVGEGT. This CDR3 is 17 amino acids long. The CDR3, as DNA: TGTGCCAGCAGTTACTCCACCCACGGTCCGCATTTGTATGGCTACACCTTC. Its translation is CASSYSTHGPHLYGYTF.

Ten or more counts support this clonotype. The chain couples TRBV7-3 to TRBJ2-2, with 9 bases identical to TRBD1. This CDR3 is 16 amino acids long. Unmatched junction bases numbered 5, after V lost 1 base and J lost 5 bases. Per the germline V gene, CDR1 is SGHTA and CDR2 is FQGTGA. The CDR3 DNA sequence: TGTGCCAGCAGCTTAAGGGGACAGGGATGGACCGGGGAGCTGTTTTTT. This codes for CASSLRGQGWTGELFF.

This clonotype was picked up many times. The chain joins TRBV24-1 to TRBJ2-2, with TRBD2 matching over 12 bases. There are 17 residues in the CDR3. V lost 4 bases, J lost 5 bases, and 7 bases stayed unmatched. CDR1 is KGHDR, CDR2 SFDVKD, per germline. The CDR3, as DNA: TGTGCCACCAGTGACAACAGACTAGCGGGAGTGACCGGGGAGCTGTTTTTT. Amino acids: CATSDNRLAGVTGELFF.

This clonotype occurred many times. This chain uses TRBV7-9 with TRBJ2-6, with TRBD1 matching 9 bases. This CDR3 has 20 amino acids. With V trimmed by 5 bases and J by 4 bases, 18 bases remained unmatched. Germline CDR1 is SEHNR and CDR2 is FQNEAQ (reference sequence). The CDR3 DNA reads TGTGCCAGCAGCCTCTACGAAAGAGGGACAGGGCTATCAGGGGCCAACGTCCTGACTTTC. Protein: CASSLYERGTGLSGANVLTF. Looking up the rest from reference TRBV7-9 and TRBJ2-6 gives the full variable domain: DTGVSQNPRHKITKRGQNVTFRCDPISEHNRLYWYRQTLGQGPEFLTYFQNEAQLEKSRLLSDRFSAERPKGSFSTLEIQRTEQGDSAMYLCASSLYERGTGLSGANVLTFGAGSRLTVL.